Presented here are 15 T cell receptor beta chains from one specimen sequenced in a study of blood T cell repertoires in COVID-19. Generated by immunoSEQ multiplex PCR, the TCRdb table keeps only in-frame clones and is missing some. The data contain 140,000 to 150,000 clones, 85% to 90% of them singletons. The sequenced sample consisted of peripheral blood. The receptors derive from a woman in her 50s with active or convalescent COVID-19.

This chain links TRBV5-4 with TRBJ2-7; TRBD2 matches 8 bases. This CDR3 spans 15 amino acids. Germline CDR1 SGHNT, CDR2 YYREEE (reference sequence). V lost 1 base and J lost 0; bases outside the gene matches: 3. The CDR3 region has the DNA TGTGCCAGCAGCTTGCAGCGGGGGAGCTCCTACGAGCAGTACTTC. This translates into CASSLQRGSSYEQYF.

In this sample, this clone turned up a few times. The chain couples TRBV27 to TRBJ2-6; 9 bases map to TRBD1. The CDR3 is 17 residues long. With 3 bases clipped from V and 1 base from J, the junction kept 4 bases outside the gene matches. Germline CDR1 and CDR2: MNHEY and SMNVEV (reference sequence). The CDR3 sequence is CASSFRDRVSGANVLTF. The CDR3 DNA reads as TGTGCCAGCAGTTTCCGGGACAGGGTTTCTGGGGCCAACGTCCTGACTTTC.

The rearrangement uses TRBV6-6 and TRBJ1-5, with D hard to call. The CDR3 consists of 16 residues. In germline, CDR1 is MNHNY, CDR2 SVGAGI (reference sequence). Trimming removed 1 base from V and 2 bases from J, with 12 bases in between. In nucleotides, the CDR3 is TGTGCCAGCAGTTACTGGGGAGGGAAAGGCAATCAGCCCCAGCATTTT. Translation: CASSYWGGKGNQPQHF.

The CDR3 DNA reads TGTGCCAGCAGGCTTGGAGGGGAGAGCTCTGGAAACACCATATATTTT. This encodes CASRLGGESSGNTIYF. The chain employs TRBV28 and TRBJ1-3; perhaps TRBD1 as D (5 bases). V was trimmed by 6 bases and J by 0 bases, leaving 15 bases between them. Germline loops: CDR1 MDHEN, CDR2 SYDVKM. This CDR3 spans 16 amino acids.

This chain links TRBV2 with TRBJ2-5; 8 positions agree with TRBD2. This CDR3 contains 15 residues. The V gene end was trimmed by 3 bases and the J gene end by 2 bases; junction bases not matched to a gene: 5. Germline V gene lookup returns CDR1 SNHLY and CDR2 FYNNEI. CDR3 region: CASSELAGPQETQYF. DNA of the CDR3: TGTGCCAGCAGTGAGCTAGCGGGCCCACAAGAGACCCAGTACTTC.

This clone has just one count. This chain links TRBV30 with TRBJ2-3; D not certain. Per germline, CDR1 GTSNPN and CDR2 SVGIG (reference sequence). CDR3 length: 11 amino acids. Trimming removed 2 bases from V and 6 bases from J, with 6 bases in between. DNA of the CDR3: TGTGCCTGGAGTTCCCAGGATACGCAGTATTTT. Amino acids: CAWSSQDTQYF.

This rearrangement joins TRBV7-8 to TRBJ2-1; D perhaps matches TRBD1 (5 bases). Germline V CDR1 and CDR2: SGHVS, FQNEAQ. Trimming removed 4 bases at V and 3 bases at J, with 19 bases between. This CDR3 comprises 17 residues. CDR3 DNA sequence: TGTGCCAGCAGCTCACCTACGAAGGGGTACGTCTACAATGAGCAGTTCTTC. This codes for CASSSPTKGYVYNEQFF. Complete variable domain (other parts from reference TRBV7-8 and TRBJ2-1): GAGVSQSPRYKVAKRGQDVALRCDPISGHVSLFWYQQALGQGPEFLTYFQNEAQLDKSGLPSDRFFAERPEGSVSTLKIQRTQQEDSAVYLCASSSPTKGYVYNEQFFGPGTRLTVL.

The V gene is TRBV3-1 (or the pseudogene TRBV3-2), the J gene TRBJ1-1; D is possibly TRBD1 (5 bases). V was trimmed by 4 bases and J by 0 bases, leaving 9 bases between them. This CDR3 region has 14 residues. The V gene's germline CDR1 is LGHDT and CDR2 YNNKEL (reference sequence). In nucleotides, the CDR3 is TGTGCCAGCAGCCTCCCAGGGCTGAACACTGAAGCTTTCTTT. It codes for CASSLPGLNTEAFF.

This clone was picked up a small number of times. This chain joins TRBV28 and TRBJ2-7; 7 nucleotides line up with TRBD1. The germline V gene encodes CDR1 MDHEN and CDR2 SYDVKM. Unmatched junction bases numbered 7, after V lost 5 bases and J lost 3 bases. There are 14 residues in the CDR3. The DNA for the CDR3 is TGTGCCAGCAGTCTCCCGGGACAGAACTACGAGCAGTACTTC. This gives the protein CASSLPGQNYEQYF.

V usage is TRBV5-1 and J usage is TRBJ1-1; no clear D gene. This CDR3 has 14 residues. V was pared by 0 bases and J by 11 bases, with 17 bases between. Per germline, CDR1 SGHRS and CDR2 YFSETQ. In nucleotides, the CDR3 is TGCGCCAGCAGCTTGGAAGCCCAAGCCGCGGGGGCTTTCTTT. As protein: CASSLEAQAAGAFF.

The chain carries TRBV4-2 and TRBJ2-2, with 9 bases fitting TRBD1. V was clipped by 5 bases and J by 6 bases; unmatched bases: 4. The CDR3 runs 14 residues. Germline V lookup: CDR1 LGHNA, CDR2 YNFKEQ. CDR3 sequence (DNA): TGTGCCAGCAGCTTTCACAGGGGGCCCGGGGAGCTGTTTTTT. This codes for CASSFHRGPGELFF.

The CDR3 loop reads CASRGTSRQGHGYTF. CDR3 DNA: TGTGCCAGCAGAGGAACCTCCAGACAGGGCCATGGCTACACCTTC. V gene TRBV25-1 combines with J gene TRBJ1-2; 7 nucleotides line up with TRBD1. Germline CDR1 MGHDK, CDR2 SYGVNS. The length of the CDR3 is 15 residues. J was trimmed by 6 bases and V by 6 bases; bases with no gene match: 13.

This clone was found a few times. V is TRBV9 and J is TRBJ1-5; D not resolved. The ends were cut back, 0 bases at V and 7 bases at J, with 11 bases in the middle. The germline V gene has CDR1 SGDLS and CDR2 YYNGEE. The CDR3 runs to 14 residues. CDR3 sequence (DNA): TGTGCCAGCAGCGTAGGCGGTGCTAAACAGCCCCAGCATTTT. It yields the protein CASSVGGAKQPQHF.

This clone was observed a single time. CDR3 in amino acids: CASSSPGQGGLFHGYTF. The CDR3, as DNA: TGTGCCAGCAGTTCACCCGGACAGGGGGGACTGTTTCATGGCTACACCTTC. This rearrangement joins TRBV27 to TRBJ1-2; TRBD1 matches at 10 bases. Per germline, CDR1 MNHEY and CDR2 SMNVEV (reference sequence). The CDR3 is 17 amino acids. V was clipped by 4 bases and J by 6 bases; unmatched bases: 14.

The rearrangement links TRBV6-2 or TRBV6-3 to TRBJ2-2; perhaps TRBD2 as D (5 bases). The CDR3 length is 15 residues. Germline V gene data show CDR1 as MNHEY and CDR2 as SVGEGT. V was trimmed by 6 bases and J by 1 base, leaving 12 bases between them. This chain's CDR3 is CASSPIRENTGELFF. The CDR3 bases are TGTGCCAGCAGCCCCATCCGGGAGAACACCGGGGAGCTGTTTTTT.